This entry describes one TCR beta chain. Germline lookup yields CDR1 SNHLY and CDR2 FYNNEI. The CDR3 is made up of 13 amino acids. After removal of 6 bases from V and 7 bases from J, the junction contained 7 bases not matched to a gene. The data derive from a study of cytomegalovirus exposure and HLA in healthy donors. PCR was performed using 60 Vbeta and 13 Jbeta primers. Here immunoSEQ multiplex PCR was the method, and the copy in TCRdb shows in-frame clones only, minus some. The sample has 180,000 or so clones, 77% seen once. This receptor was identified in a woman aged 55 to 70 in good health and CMV-seropositive. Sequencing used PBMCs. V is TRBV2 and J is TRBJ2-3; 7 nucleotides align to TRBD1. CDR3 nucleotides: TGTGCCAGCAGGGATACAGGGGCTTATACGCAGTATTTT. As protein: CASRDTGAYTQYF.